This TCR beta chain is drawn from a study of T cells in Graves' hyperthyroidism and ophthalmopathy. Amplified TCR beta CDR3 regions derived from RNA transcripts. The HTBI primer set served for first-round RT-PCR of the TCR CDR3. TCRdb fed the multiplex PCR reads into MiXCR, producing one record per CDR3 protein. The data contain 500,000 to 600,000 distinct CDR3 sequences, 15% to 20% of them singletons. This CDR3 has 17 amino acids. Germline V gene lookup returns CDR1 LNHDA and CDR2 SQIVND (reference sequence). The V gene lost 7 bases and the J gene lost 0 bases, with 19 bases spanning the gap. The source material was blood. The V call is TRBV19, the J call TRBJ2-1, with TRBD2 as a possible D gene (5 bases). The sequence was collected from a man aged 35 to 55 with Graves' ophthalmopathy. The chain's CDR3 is CASKGGLGSSSYNEQFF. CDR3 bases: TGTGCCAGTAAGGGTGGACTTGGCAGCAGCTCCTACAATGAGCAGTTCTTC.